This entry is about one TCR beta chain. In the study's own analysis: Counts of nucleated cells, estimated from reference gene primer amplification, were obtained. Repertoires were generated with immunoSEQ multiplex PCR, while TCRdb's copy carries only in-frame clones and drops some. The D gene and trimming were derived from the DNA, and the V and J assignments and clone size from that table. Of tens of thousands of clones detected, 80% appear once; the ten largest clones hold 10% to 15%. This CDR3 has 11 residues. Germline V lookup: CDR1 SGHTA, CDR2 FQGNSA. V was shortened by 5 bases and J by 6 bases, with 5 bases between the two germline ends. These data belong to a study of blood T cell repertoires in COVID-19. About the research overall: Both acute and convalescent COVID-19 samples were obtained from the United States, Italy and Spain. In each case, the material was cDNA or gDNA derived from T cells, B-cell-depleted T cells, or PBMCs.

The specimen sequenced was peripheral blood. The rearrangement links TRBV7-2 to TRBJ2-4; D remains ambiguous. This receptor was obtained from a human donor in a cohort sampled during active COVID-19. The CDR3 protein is CASSPLNIQYF. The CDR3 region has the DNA TGTGCCAGCAGCCCTCTAAACATTCAGTACTTC.